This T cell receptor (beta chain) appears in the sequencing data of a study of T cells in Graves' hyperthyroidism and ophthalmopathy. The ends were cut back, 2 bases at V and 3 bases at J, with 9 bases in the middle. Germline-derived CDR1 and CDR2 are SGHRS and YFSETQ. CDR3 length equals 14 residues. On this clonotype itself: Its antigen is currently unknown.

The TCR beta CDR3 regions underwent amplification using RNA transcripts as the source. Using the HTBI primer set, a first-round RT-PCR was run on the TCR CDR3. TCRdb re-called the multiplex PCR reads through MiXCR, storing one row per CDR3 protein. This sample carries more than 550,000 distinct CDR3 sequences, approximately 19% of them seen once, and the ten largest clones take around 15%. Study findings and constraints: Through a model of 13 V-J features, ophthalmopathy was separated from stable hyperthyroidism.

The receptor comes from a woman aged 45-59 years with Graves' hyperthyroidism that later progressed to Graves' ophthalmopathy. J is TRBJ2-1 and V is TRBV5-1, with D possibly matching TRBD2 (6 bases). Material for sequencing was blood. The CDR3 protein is CASSFGGNYNEQFF. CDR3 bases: TGCGCCAGCAGCTTCGGCGGGAACTACAATGAGCAGTTCTTC.